The 19 T cell receptor beta chains listed next were all sequenced from one sample in a study of blood T cell repertoires in COVID-19. Clones were read by immunoSEQ multiplex PCR, and TCRdb kept only the in-frame ones, dropping some. This table has about 200,000 clones, 83% appearing once. Sequenced input: PBMCs or T cells enriched from blood (not recorded which). These receptors all stem from a woman between 45 and 60 years old who had been exposed to COVID-19.

The V call is TRBV25-1, the J call TRBJ2-5; TRBD1 matches at 7 bases. This CDR3 has 12 residues. J lost 9 bases, V lost 6 bases, and 7 bases had no gene match. The germline V gene has CDR1 MGHDK and CDR2 SYGVNS. Here the CDR3 DNA reads TGTGCCAGCAGCGAGGGGGCGTGGGCCCAGTACTTC. Translating it yields CASSEGAWAQYF.

The rearrangement links TRBV19 to TRBJ2-7, with a weak D call TRBD1 (6 bases). This CDR3 contains 16 residues. Trimming took 5 bases from V and 2 from J, leaving 19 bases between them. CDR1 and CDR2 (germline): LNHDA, SQIVND (reference sequence). The CDR3: CASSATRTVGAYEQYF. The DNA of the CDR3 is TGTGCCAGTAGTGCAACTCGGACAGTTGGGGCCTACGAGCAGTACTTC.

The V and J genes are TRBV18 and TRBJ1-1; tentative D call: TRBD1 (6 bases). The CDR3 has 14 amino acids. Germline CDR1 and CDR2: KGHSH and LQKENI. V was pared by 3 bases and J by 5 bases, with 13 bases between. The CDR3 coding sequence is TGTGCCAGCTCACCTCTACAGGGAAAGACTGAAGCTTTCTTT. This gives the protein CASSPLQGKTEAFF. The whole variable domain, filled in from reference TRBV18 and TRBJ1-1, reads NAGVMQNPRHLVRRRGQEARLRCSPMKGHSHVYWYRQLPEEGLKFMVYLQKENIIDESGMPKERFSAEFPKEGPSILRIQQVVRGDSAAYFCASSPLQGKTEAFFGQGTRLTVV.

A note on this clone: The same CDR3 arises from other DNA sequences in this sample as well. V gene TRBV19 combines with J gene TRBJ1-1; a possible D gene is TRBD1 (6 bases). V was pared by 5 bases and J by 1 base, with 8 bases between. The germline V gene encodes CDR1 LNHDA and CDR2 SQIVND (reference sequence). The CDR3 is made up of 13 amino acids. Here the CDR3 reads CASSVQGNTEAFF. DNA for the CDR3: TGTGCCAGTAGTGTACAGGGGAACACTGAAGCTTTCTTT.

This CDR3 is CASREGQVLSYEQYF. Written as DNA, the CDR3 is TGCGCCAGCAGGGAGGGACAGGTACTCTCCTACGAGCAGTACTTC. The chain carries TRBV5-1 and TRBJ2-7, with 8 bases that match TRBD1. The CDR3 consists of 15 residues. Trimming removed 5 bases from V and 0 bases from J; junction bases left unmatched: 7. Germline V gene sequence: CDR1 SGHRS, CDR2 YFSETQ. The entire variable domain, with the rest obtained from reference TRBV5-1 and TRBJ2-7, is as follows: KAGVTQTPRYLIKTRGQQVTLSCSPISGHRSVSWYQQTPGQGLQFLFEYFSETQRNKGNFPGRFSGRQFSNSRSEMNVSTLELGDSALYLCASREGQVLSYEQYFGPGTRLTVT.

The J gene is TRBJ2-1, the V gene TRBV10-2, with 8 bases matching TRBD2. CDR3 length: 14 amino acids. Germline V gives CDR1 WSHSY, CDR2 SAAADI. Trimming cost V 7 bases and J 5 bases; bases outside gene matches: 7. The CDR3 nucleotides are TGCGCCAGCAACGGGCGGGGGGACCACAATGAGCAGTTCTTC. Protein: CASNGRGDHNEQFF.

In its sample, this clone was seen once. This chain joins TRBV6-2 or TRBV6-3 and TRBJ2-7; D is possibly TRBD2 (6 bases). This CDR3 is 16 amino acids long. V was shortened by 5 bases and J by 3 bases, with 20 bases between the two germline ends. From germline, CDR1 is MNHEY and CDR2 SVGEGT. CDR3 loop: CASSAVGTPKYYEQYF. Written as DNA, the CDR3 is TGTGCCAGCAGTGCCGTCGGGACTCCCAAATACTACGAGCAGTACTTC.

This clone was found a few times. The chain links TRBV28 to TRBJ2-5; TRBD2 aligns across 9 bases. The CDR3 spans 16 residues. The germline V gene has CDR1 MDHEN and CDR2 SYDVKM. The V segment lost 1 base and the J segment 1 base; nucleotides outside the gene matches: 4. CDR3 protein: CASSLSASGTQETQYF. Here the CDR3 DNA reads TGTGCCAGCAGTTTATCGGCTAGCGGGACCCAAGAGACCCAGTACTTC.

The V call is TRBV5-4, the J call TRBJ1-2; possible D gene TRBD1, 5 bases. The CDR3 sequence is 14 residues long. V gave up 3 bases and J gave up 6 bases, with 15 bases separating them. The germline V gene encodes CDR1 SGHNT and CDR2 YYREEE (reference sequence). The CDR3 nucleotides read TGTGCCAGCAGCTCCGCTCGACAGCTCCATGGCTACACCTTC. It yields the protein CASSSARQLHGYTF.

V usage is TRBV4-2 and J usage is TRBJ2-3, with 8 bases lining up with TRBD2. The CDR3 contains 16 residues. Germline CDR1 is LGHNA and CDR2 is YNFKEQ. With V trimmed by 4 bases and J by 2 bases, 8 bases remained unmatched. CDR3 loop: CASSPAGARTTDTQYF. DNA of the CDR3: TGTGCCAGCAGCCCAGCGGGGGCCCGAACCACAGATACGCAGTATTTT.

This chain joins TRBV19 and TRBJ2-7, with D possibly being TRBD2 (7 bases). The V and J ends lost 3 bases and 1 base respectively, with 19 bases between them. This CDR3 spans 17 amino acids. Germline CDR1 LNHDA, CDR2 SQIVND (reference sequence). CDR3 nucleotide sequence: TGTGCCAGTAGTATGGGGGGCCAGCGGGGCAAGTCCTACGAGCAGTACTTC. It translates to CASSMGGQRGKSYEQYF.

Turning to this clone: At one of its ends the junction is not consistent with the germline gene, which may arise from a read error. The chain employs TRBV28 and TRBJ2-2; possibly TRBD2 for D (5 bases). CDR3 length: 15 amino acids. The germline V gene has CDR1 MDHEN and CDR2 SYDVKM. In nucleotides, the CDR3 is TGTGCGAGCAATCTAGGACTGCACTTATCCGGGGAGCTGTTTTTT. Its translation: CASNLGLHLSGELFF.

The rearrangement links TRBV18 to TRBJ1-1, with 8 bases lining up with TRBD1. V shed 4 bases and J 5 bases; nucleotides not matched to a gene: 6. The CDR3 sequence is 14 residues long. Germline CDR1 and CDR2: KGHSH and LQKENI. The CDR3 here is CASSQDRALTEAFF. In DNA, the CDR3 is TGTGCCAGCTCACAGGACAGGGCCTTAACTGAAGCTTTCTTT.

V gene TRBV7-9 combines with J gene TRBJ2-7, with D possibly TRBD2 on 5 matching bases. Per the germline V gene, CDR1 is SEHNR and CDR2 is FQNEAQ (reference sequence). The V gene lost 5 bases and the J gene lost 6 bases, with 14 bases spanning the gap. This CDR3 has 13 amino acids. This chain's CDR3 is CASSQPGVVEQYF. The DNA for the CDR3 is TGTGCCAGCAGCCAGCCCGGGGTGGTCGAGCAGTACTTC.

In DNA form, the CDR3 reads TGCAGCGTCCTCCGACAGGGTGACACTGAAGCTTTCTTT. The encoded protein is CSVLRQGDTEAFF. The V and J genes are TRBV29-1 and TRBJ1-1, with 7 bases aligning to TRBD1. Germline CDR1 reads SQVTM; CDR2 reads ANQGSEA. The junction had 7 bases not matched to a gene; V was cut back by 6 bases and J by 3 bases. The CDR3 has 13 residues.

The CDR3 reads CASSDFGTDSPNQPQHF. CDR3 bases: TGTGCCAGCAGTGACTTTGGCACGGACTCCCCCAATCAGCCCCAGCATTTT. V gene TRBV6-4 combines with J gene TRBJ1-5, with D unresolved. CDR1 is MRHNA and CDR2 is SNTAGT in the germline V gene. V lost 1 base, J lost 3 bases, and 16 bases lay in between. CDR3 length equals 17 residues.

This sequence joins TRBV19 and TRBJ1-1; possible D gene TRBD1, 5 bases. The V end was cut by 5 bases, the J end by 6 bases, with 22 bases between. Per germline, CDR1 LNHDA and CDR2 SQIVND (reference sequence). This CDR3 is 16 amino acids long. The CDR3 here is CASSSLPGFRIPEAFF. In nucleotides, the CDR3 is TGTGCCAGTAGTTCGCTTCCAGGGTTTCGAATCCCTGAAGCTTTCTTT.

V and J are TRBV5-6 and TRBJ1-4; 7 bases match TRBD1. The junction had 10 bases not matched to a gene; V was cut back by 1 base and J by 7 bases. Germline V gene sequence: CDR1 SGHDT, CDR2 YYEEEE. CDR3 size: 16 residues. The CDR3 coding sequence is TGTGCCAGCAGCTTGAGGACCGAGGCAGGGGGTGAAAAACTGTTTTTT. Its translation: CASSLRTEAGGEKLFF.

This rearrangement joins TRBV7-2 to TRBJ1-2, with D uncertain. V was shortened by 5 bases and J by 2 bases, with 18 bases between the two germline ends. Germline V CDR1 and CDR2: SGHTA, FQGNSA. The CDR3 has 16 residues. This CDR3 reads CASSTGSPGRNYGYTF. CDR3 coding DNA: TGTGCCAGCAGCACTGGGTCTCCGGGGAGGAACTATGGCTACACCTTC.